This TCR beta chain was observed in a study of early T cells in non-severe SARS-CoV-2 infection. Study-level information: The input, bulk RNA from unsorted whole blood, was sequenced, and chains were unpaired.

Germline assignment: CDR1 SGHNT and CDR2 YYREEE (reference sequence). The junction had 4 bases not matched to a gene; V was cut back by 3 bases and J by 5 bases. The CDR3 consists of 15 residues. Attachment of unique molecular identifiers was made to individual cDNA molecules. In TCRdb, the 5' RACE reads were re-called with MiXCR into one record per CDR3 protein. Among tens of thousands of distinct CDR3 sequences listed, around 10% were seen once. Study-level findings and limits: There was a bias toward anti-spike CD8 responses in VDJdb matching, which missed private and CD4 specificities.

This clonotype has at least ten counts. Antigen specificity is unknown. This sample comprised whole blood, obtained at baseline. The receptor comes from an adult who was a healthcare worker with PCR-confirmed SARS-CoV-2 infection or an uninfected control (not recorded which). V and J are TRBV5-4 and TRBJ2-3; 12 nucleotides agree with TRBD1. This CDR3 is CASSYGTGGKDTQYF. The CDR3 nucleotides read TGTGCCAGCAGCTACGGGACAGGGGGCAAAGATACGCAGTATTTT.